The source of this T cell receptor beta chain is a study of lymphopenia after photon versus proton radiotherapy. Study-wide results and limits: Proton therapy kept repertoires fairly stable, unlike photons, which gained effector/memory cells. Survival link was tested only in deceased patients; proton benefit remains a possibility. Oligoclonal CD8+ Temra expansion after nadir drove photon patients' diversity drop. Larger post-nadir TCR diversity loss correlated inversely with survival in deceased patients.

Germline CDR1 GTSNPN, CDR2 SVGIG (reference sequence). With V trimmed by 5 bases and J by 4 bases, 6 bases remained unmatched. The CDR3 runs 13 residues. TCRdb's table, derived via immunoSEQ multiplex PCR, lists solely in-frame clones and lacks some. The sample includes almost 30,000 clones, 87% of them seen just once. The table lists this clone with a count of one. Its antigen is unidentified. The sequencing used peripheral blood, collected from a patient treated with proton-based radiotherapy. This clonotype originated in a woman aged 60-75 years with cholangiocarcinoma. Some clones in this sample may be carry-over from other donors' samples. This sequence joins TRBV30 and TRBJ1-1, with 8 bases lining up with TRBD1. CDR3 sequence (DNA): TGTGCCTGGTGGGGACAGGCTCGCACTGAAGCTTTCTTT. Translating gives CAWWGQARTEAFF. The complete variable domain, with remaining parts taken from reference TRBV30 and TRBJ1-1, reads SQTIHQWPATLVQPVGSPLSLECTVEGTSNPNLYWYRQAAGRGLQLLFYSVGIGQISSEVPQNLSASRPQDRQFILSSKKLLLSDSGFYLCAWWGQARTEAFFGQGTRLTVV.